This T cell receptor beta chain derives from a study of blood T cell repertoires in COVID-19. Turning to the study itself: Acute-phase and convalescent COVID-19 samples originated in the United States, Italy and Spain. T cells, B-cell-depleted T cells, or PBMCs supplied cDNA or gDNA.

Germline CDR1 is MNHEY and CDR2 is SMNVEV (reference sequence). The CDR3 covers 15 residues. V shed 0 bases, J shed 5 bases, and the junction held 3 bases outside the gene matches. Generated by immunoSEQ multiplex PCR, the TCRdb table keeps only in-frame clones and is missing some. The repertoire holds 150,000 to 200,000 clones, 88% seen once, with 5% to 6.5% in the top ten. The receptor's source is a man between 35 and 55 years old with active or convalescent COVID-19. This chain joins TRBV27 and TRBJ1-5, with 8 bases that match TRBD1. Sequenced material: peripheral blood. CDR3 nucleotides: TGTGCCAGCAGTTTATCTCCAGGGGGCCATCAGCCCCAGCATTTT. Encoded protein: CASSLSPGGHQPQHF.